Listed below are T cell receptor beta chains from one sample, sequenced in a study of T cell repertoires in cytomegalovirus infection. TCRdb reprocessed the reads via MiXCR and lists one record per CDR3 protein. The sample has about 830,000 distinct CDR3 sequences, about 33% seen once; the top ten hold around 12%. For these TCRs, the target antigens are not known. The sequences come from cultured CD8+ T cells from PBMCs, collected from culture after CMV antigen stimulation. These receptors were taken from a human donor in good health (CMV status not recorded). Some clones in this sample may be carry-over from other donors' samples. The CDR3 runs from the conserved cysteine through the conserved F or W. D genes are given only for firm matches. The size of a clone is reported for some rows only, either as once, few or many, or as a class for expanded clones.

NA,NA,TRBV19,TRBJ2-7,CAIKQGNEQYF,TGTGCCATCAAACAGGGTAACGAGCAGTACTTC
NA,NA,TRBV6-5,TRBJ1-2,CAGSYMGLGYGYTF,TGTGCCGGCAGTTACATGGGACTGGGCTATGGCTACACCTTC
NA,TRBD1,TRBV14,TRBJ1-1,CASSHYRGRKNTEAFF,TGTGCCAGCAGTCACTACAGGGGGCGGAAGAACACTGAAGCTTTCTTT
few,TRBD2,TRBV4-1,TRBJ2-3,CASSQDPLAGADTQYF,TGCGCCAGCAGCCAAGATCCACTAGCGGGCGCCGATACGCAGTATTTT
few,NA,TRBV27,TRBJ1-5,CASRREGGNQPQHF,TGTGCCAGCAGGAGGGAGGGCGGCAATCAGCCCCAGCATTTT
few,NA,TRBV3-1,TRBJ1-4,CASSQDLVPSPEKLFF,TGTGCCAGCAGCCAAGATCTAGTCCCTAGCCCTGAAAAACTGTTTTTT
NA,NA,TRBV6-2/TRBV6-3,TRBJ1-2,CVSKETGSGGYTF,TGTGTCAGCAAGGAGACGGGGTCGGGTGGCTACACCTTC
NA,NA,TRBV7-9,TRBJ1-1,CASSLGKGTGAAFF,TGTGCCAGCAGCTTGGGCAAGGGGACGGGTGCGGCTTTCTTT
NA,NA,TRBV20-1,TRBJ1-1,CSASPRRLNTEAFF,TGCAGTGCTAGCCCCAGGAGGCTTAACACTGAAGCTTTCTTT
NA,TRBD1,TRBV4-3,TRBJ1-2,CASSQDRTGGNGYTF,TGCGCCAGCAGCCAAGATCGGACAGGGGGCAATGGCTACACCTTC
NA,NA,TRBV12-3/TRBV12-4,TRBJ2-1,CASSLAPSREQFF,TGTGCCAGCAGTTTAGCGCCCTCCAGGGAGCAGTTCTTC
NA,TRBD2,TRBV12-3/TRBV12-4,TRBJ2-2,CASSLAGGRLGELFF,TGTGCCAGCAGCCTAGCGGGGGGGCGTCTCGGGGAGCTGTTTTTT
medium-sized,NA,TRBV7-8,TRBJ1-5,CASSGVVSNQPQHF,TGTGCCAGCAGCGGAGTAGTTAGCAATCAGCCCCAGCATTTT
NA,NA,TRBV10-3,TRBJ2-3,CAISESAGSGTDTQYF,TGTGCCATCAGTGAGTCGGCAGGGTCGGGGACAGATACGCAGTATTTT
NA,TRBD1,TRBV7-9,TRBJ1-2,CASSKGGDGYTF,TGTGCCAGCAGCAAAGGGGGCGATGGCTACACCTTC
few,NA,TRBV7-3,TRBJ1-1,CASSPSEPYEAFF,TGTGCCAGCAGCCCCTCAGAGCCATATGAAGCTTTCTTT
few,TRBD1,TRBV4-1,TRBJ2-7,CASSQDSGTGYEQYF,TGCGCCAGCAGCCAAGACTCCGGGACAGGCTACGAGCAGTACTTC
many,TRBD1,TRBV6-1,TRBJ1-5,CASRDRQGVSNQPQHF,TGTGCCAGCAGAGACAGACAGGGTGTCAGCAATCAGCCCCAGCATTTT
few,NA,TRBV7-9,TRBJ2-6,CASSTPDSGANVLTF,TGTGCCAGCAGCACACCGGATTCTGGGGCCAACGTCCTGACTTTC
few,TRBD2,TRBV6-5,TRBJ2-7,CASSWSSGAYEQYF,TGTGCCAGCAGTTGGTCTAGCGGGGCGTACGAGCAGTACTTC
NA,NA,TRBV6-6,TRBJ2-5,CASSYRALRGEETQYF,TGTGCCAGCAGTTACCGCGCGTTGAGGGGCGAAGAGACCCAGTACTTC